The rows below give T cell receptor beta chains drawn from one sample of a study of T-cell reconstitution after alpha-beta-depleted transplantation in children. One entry per CDR3 protein results from TCRdb running MiXCR on the PCR reads. The repertoire consists of about 540,000 distinct CDR3 sequences, with 15% to 20% occurring once and the leading ten covering 3.3%. The sequencing here drew on PBMCs from the stem cell graft donor, taken from the stem cell graft. These TCRs come from a human donor who donated a stem cell graft to a child with acute lymphoblastic leukemia. CDR3s include the opening cysteine and the closing phenylalanine or tryptophan. The order of the fields is CDR3 length, J gene, D gene, clone size, V gene, CDR3 DNA, CDR3 protein. The D gene is left open where the match is weak. Size tells how often a clone was seen (once, few, many) or the class of an expanded clone, and some rows leave it out.

length: 19
J: TRBJ2-3
D: .
size: .
V: TRBV4-1
DNA: TGCGCCAGCAGCCAAGACCCTTATACGGCATGGGGCTTCACAGATACGCAGTATTTT
CDR3: CASSQDPYTAWGFTDTQYF

length: 14
J: TRBJ2-5
D: .
size: .
V: TRBV12-3/TRBV12-4
DNA: TGTGCCAGCAGCCCTGTAGAGGACCAAGAGACCCAGTACTTC
CDR3: CASSPVEDQETQYF

length: 15
J: TRBJ2-5
D: .
size: .
V: TRBV6-1
DNA: TGTGCCAGCAGTGAAGCGCTGGGTTGGCAAGAGACCCAGTACTTC
CDR3: CASSEALGWQETQYF

length: 15
J: TRBJ1-5
D: .
size: few
V: TRBV5-6
DNA: TGTGCCAGCAGCTTAGGTCCGGATAGCAATCAGCCCCAGCATTTT
CDR3: CASSLGPDSNQPQHF

length: 13
J: TRBJ1-3
D: .
size: many
V: TRBV7-3
DNA: TGTGCCAGCAGTACAGGCTCTGGAAACACCATATATTTT
CDR3: CASSTGSGNTIYF

length: 15
J: TRBJ2-7
D: .
size: .
V: TRBV12-3/TRBV12-4
DNA: TGTGCCAGCAGTTTAGCGCCCGACAGCTCCTACGAGCAGTACTTC
CDR3: CASSLAPDSSYEQYF

length: 14
J: TRBJ2-1
D: TRBD1
size: few
V: TRBV5-1
DNA: TGCGCCAGCAGCGGACTGACAGGGGGCGAAGGGCAGTTCTTC
CDR3: CASSGLTGGEGQFF

length: 12
J: TRBJ1-2
D: .
size: .
V: TRBV12-3/TRBV12-4
DNA: TGTGCCAGCAACAAAGGGGCGGGAGGCTACACCTTC
CDR3: CASNKGAGGYTF

length: 12
J: TRBJ1-1
D: .
size: .
V: TRBV7-9
DNA: TGTGCCAGCAGCCGGAGGGAAACTGAAGCTTTCTTT
CDR3: CASSRRETEAFF

length: 13
J: TRBJ1-5
D: .
size: few
V: TRBV5-1
DNA: TGCGCCAGCAGCTTTTCGCCCGAGGAGCCCCAGCATTTT
CDR3: CASSFSPEEPQHF

length: 15
J: TRBJ1-5
D: TRBD1
size: few
V: TRBV6-5
DNA: TGTGCCAGCAGTTCGACAGGGAAAGGCAATCAGCCCCAGCATTTT
CDR3: CASSSTGKGNQPQHF